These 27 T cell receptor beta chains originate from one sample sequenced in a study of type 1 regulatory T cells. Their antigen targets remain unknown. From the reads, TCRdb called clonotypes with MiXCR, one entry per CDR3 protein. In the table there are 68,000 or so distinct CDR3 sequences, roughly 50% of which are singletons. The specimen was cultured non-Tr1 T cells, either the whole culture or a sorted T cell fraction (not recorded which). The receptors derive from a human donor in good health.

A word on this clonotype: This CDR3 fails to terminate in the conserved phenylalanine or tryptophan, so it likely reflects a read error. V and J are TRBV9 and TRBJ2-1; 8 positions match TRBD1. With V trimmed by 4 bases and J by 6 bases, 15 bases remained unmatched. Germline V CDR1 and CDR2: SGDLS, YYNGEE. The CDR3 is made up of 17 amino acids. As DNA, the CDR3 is TGTGCCAGCAGCCCAACCCCCGGGACAGGTGGGTCCAATGAGCAGTTCATC. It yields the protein CASSPTPGTGGSNEQFI.

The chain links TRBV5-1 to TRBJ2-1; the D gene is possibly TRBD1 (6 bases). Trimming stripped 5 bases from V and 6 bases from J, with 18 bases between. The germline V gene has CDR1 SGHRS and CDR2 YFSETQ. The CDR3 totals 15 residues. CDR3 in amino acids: CASRFGTTDSNEQFF. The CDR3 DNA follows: TGCGCCAGCAGATTCGGGACAACCGACAGCAATGAGCAGTTCTTC.

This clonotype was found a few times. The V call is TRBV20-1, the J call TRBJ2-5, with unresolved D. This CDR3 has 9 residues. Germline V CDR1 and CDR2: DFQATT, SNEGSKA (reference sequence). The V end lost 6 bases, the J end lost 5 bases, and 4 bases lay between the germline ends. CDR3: CSARETQYF. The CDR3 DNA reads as TGCAGTGCGAGGGAGACCCAGTACTTC.

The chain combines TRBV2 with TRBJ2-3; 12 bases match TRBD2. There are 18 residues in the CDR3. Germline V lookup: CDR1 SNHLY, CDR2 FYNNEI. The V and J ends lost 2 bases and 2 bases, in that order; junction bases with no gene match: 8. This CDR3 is CASSEWFGLAGLTDTQYF. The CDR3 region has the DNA TGTGCCAGCAGTGAATGGTTCGGACTAGCGGGGCTCACAGATACGCAGTATTTT.

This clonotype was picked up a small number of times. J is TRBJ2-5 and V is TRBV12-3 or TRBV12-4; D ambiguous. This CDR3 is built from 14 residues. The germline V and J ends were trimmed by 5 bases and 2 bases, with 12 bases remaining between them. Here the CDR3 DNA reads TGTGCCAGCAGTCTCCCCCAGGATCAAGAGACCCAGTACTTC. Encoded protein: CASSLPQDQETQYF.

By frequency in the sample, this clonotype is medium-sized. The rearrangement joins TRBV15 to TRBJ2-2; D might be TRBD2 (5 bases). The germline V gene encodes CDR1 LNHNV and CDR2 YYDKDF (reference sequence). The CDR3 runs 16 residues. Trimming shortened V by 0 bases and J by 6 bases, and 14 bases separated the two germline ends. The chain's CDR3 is CATSRDLAIRAGELFF. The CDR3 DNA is TGTGCCACCAGCAGAGATCTAGCTATTCGCGCCGGGGAGCTGTTTTTT.

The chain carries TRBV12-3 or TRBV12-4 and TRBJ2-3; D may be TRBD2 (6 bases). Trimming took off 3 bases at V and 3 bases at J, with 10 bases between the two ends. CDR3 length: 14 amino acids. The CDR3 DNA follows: TGTGCCAGCAGTTTTGGGACTTGGACAGATACGCAGTATTTT. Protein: CASSFGTWTDTQYF.

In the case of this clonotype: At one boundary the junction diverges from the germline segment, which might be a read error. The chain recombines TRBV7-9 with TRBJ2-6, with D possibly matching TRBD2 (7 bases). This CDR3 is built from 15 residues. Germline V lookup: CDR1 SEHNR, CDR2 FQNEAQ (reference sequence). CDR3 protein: CASAKSVGGANVLSF. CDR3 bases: TGTGCCAGCGCCAAAAGCGTGGGGGGGGCCAACGTCCTGTCTTTC.

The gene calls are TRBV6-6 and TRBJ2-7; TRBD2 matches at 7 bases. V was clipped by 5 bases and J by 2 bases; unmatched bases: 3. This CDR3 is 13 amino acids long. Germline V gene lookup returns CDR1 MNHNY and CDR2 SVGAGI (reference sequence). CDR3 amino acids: CASSAGDPYEQYF. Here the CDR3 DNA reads TGTGCCAGCAGTGCGGGGGATCCCTACGAGCAGTACTTC.

The CDR3 bases are TGTGCCAGCAGCAGCCGGGACCTTAATTCACCCCTCCACTTT. This gives the protein CASSSRDLNSPLHF. The chain couples TRBV9 to TRBJ1-6, with a possible D match to TRBD1 (5 bases). This CDR3 is 14 amino acids long. CDR1 and CDR2 from the germline V gene are SGDLS and YYNGEE. V lost 4 bases and J 6 bases, leaving 11 bases between the germline ends.

CDR3 region: CASSTSVQAPFF. CDR3 nucleotide sequence: TGTGCCTCGAGCACTTCCGTACAGGCACCTTTCTTT. The chain has TRBV6-2 or TRBV6-3 and TRBJ1-1, with TRBD1 as a possible D gene (5 bases). CDR1 and CDR2 from the germline V gene are MNHEY and SVGEGT. V lost 11 bases and J 12 bases, leaving 22 bases between the germline ends. The CDR3 has 12 residues.

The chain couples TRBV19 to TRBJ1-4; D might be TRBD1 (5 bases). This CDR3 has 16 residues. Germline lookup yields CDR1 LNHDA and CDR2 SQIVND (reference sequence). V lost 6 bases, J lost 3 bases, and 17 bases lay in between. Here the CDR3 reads CASSQGARRPNEKLFF. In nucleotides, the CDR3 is TGTGCCAGTAGCCAAGGGGCCAGGCGACCTAATGAAAAACTGTTTTTT.

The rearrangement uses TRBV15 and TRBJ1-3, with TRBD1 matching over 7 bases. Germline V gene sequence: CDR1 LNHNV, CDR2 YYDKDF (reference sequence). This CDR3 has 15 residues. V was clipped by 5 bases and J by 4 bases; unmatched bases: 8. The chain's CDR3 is CATSYGPGQGNTIYF. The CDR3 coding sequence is TGTGCCACCAGCTATGGACCGGGACAGGGAAACACCATATATTTT. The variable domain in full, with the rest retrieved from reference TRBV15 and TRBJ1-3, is DAMVIQNPRYQVTQFGKPVTLSCSQTLNHNVMYWYQQKSSQAPKLLFHYYDKDFNNEADTPDNFQSRRPNTSFCFLDIRSPGLGDTAMYLCATSYGPGQGNTIYFGEGSWLTVV.

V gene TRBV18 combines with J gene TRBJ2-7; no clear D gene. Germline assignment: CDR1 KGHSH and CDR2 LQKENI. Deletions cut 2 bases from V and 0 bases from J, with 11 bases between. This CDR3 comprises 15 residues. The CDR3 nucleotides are TGTGCCAGCTCACCAAATGCCCGCGACTCCTACGAGCAGTACTTC. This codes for CASSPNARDSYEQYF.

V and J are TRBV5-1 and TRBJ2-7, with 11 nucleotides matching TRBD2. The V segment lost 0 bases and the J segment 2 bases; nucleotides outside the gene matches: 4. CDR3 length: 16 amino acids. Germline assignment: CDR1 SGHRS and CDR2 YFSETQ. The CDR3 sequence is CASSLDIAGGTYEQYF. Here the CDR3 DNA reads TGCGCCAGCAGCTTGGATATAGCGGGGGGGACCTACGAGCAGTACTTC.

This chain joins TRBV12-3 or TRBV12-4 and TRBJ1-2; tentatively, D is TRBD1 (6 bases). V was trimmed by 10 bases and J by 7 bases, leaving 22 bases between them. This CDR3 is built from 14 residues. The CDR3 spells CATTIAQGTSGYTF. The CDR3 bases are TGTGCCACGACGATAGCCCAGGGGACGAGTGGCTACACCTTC.

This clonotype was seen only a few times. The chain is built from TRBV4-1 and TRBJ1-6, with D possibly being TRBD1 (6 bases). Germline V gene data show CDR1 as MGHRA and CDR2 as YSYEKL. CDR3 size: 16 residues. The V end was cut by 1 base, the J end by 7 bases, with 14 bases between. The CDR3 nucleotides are TGCGCCAGCAGCCAAGTGGGACACGGACTGAATTCACCCCTCCACTTT. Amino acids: CASSQVGHGLNSPLHF.

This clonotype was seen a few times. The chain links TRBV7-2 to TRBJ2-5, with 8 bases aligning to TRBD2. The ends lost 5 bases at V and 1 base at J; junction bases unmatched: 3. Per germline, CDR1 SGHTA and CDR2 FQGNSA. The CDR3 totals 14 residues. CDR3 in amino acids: CASSRGGFQETQYF. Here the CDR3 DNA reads TGTGCCAGCAGCCGGGGGGGGTTCCAAGAGACCCAGTACTTC. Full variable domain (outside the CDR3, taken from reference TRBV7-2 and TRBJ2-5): GAGVSQSPSNKVTEKGKDVELRCDPISGHTALYWYRQSLGQGLEFLIYFQGNSAPDKSGLPSDRFSAERTGGSVSTLTIQRTQQEDSAVYLCASSRGGFQETQYFGPGTRLLVL.

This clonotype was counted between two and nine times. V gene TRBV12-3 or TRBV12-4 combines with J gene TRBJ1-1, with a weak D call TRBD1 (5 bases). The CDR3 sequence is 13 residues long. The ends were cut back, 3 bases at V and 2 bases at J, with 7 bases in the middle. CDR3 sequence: CASSFGDNTEAFF. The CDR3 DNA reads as TGTGCCAGCAGTTTTGGGGACAACACTGAAGCTTTCTTT.

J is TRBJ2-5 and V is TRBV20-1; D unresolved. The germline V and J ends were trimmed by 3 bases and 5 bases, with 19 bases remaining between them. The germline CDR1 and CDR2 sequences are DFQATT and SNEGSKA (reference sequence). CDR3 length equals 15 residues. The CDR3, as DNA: TGCAGTGCTAGTTCGGTAGCCGTTGGTATGGAGACCCAGTACTTC. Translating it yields CSASSVAVGMETQYF.

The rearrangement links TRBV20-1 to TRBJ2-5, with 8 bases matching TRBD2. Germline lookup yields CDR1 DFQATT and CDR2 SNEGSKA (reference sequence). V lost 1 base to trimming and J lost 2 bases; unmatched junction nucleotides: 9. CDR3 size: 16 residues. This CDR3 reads CSARALIAGKQETQYF. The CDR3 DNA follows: TGCAGTGCTAGAGCATTAATAGCGGGAAAGCAAGAGACCCAGTACTTC.

In DNA form, the CDR3 reads TGCAGTGCTAGTAAAGTCCTGACTAGCGGGGGTCTGGGAGAGACCCAGTACTTC. This translates into CSASKVLTSGGLGETQYF. The chain joins TRBV20-1 to TRBJ2-5; 12 bases map to TRBD2. This CDR3 is built from 18 residues. The junction had 15 bases not matched to a gene; V was cut back by 3 bases and J by 4 bases. Germline lookup yields CDR1 DFQATT and CDR2 SNEGSKA (reference sequence).

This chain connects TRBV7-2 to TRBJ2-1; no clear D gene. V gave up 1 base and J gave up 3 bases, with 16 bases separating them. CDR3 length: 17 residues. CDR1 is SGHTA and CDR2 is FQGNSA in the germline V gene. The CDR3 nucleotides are TGTGCCAGCAGCTTAGTAGGGTCGGGCCCGATCTACAATGAGCAGTTCTTC. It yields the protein CASSLVGSGPIYNEQFF.

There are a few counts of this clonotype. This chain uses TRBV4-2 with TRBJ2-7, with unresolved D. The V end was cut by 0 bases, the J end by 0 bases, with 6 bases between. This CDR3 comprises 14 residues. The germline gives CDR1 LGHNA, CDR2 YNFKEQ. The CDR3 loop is CASSQDPSSYEQYF. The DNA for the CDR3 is TGTGCCAGCAGCCAAGATCCTAGCTCCTACGAGCAGTACTTC.

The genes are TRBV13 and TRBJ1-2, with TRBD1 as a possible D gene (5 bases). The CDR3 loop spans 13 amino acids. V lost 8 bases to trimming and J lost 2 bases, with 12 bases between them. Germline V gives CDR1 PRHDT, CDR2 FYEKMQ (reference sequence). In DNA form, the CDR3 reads TGTGCCAGCGGAAGTCAGGGCAACTATGGCTACACCTTC. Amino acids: CASGSQGNYGYTF.

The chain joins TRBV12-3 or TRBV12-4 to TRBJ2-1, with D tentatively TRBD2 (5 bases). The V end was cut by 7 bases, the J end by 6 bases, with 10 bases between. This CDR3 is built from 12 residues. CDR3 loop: CASKPEGNEQFF. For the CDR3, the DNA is TGTGCCAGCAAGCCTGAGGGCAATGAGCAGTTCTTC.

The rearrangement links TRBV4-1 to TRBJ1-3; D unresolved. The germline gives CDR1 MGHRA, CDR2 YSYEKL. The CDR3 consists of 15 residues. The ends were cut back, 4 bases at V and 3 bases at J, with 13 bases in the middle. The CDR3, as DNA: TGCGCCAGCAGCCTAGGGCAAGTATATGGAAACACCATATATTTT. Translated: CASSLGQVYGNTIYF.